The 10 T cell receptor beta chains below were found in one sample sequenced in a study of patients and donors after allogeneic stem cell transplantation (dated by TCRdb to about 2020). The library was produced with RT-PCR. The sequencing machine was a NextSeq 550. TCRdb reprocessing: public reads trimmed at Q25 with fastp, clones called with MiXCR, in-frame beta chains kept. Here each entry gathers all rows of one CDR3 protein and keeps the most common genes and DNA. The sample profile shows about 410,000 distinct CDR3 sequences; 16% of them were found once. The top ten clonotypes cover 6.5% to 7.5% of the sample. Input material: blood, either unsorted or a sorted T cell fraction (not recorded which). The receptors here all came from a human donor who was either an allogeneic HSCT recipient or a stem cell or donor lymphocyte infusion donor (not recorded which). It is not recorded whose cells these are; they may come from a transplant donor.

The chain recombines TRBV7-8 with TRBJ2-1; tentative D call: TRBD2 (5 bases). Germline CDR1 is SGHVS and CDR2 is FQNEAQ. The ends were cut back, 4 bases at V and 14 bases at J, with 12 bases in the middle. The length of the CDR3 is 11 residues. The CDR3 DNA reads as TGTGCCAGCAGCTCCCGGGAAAGGGAGTTCTTC. Translation: CASSSREREFF.

This clonotype occurred a few times. The chain couples TRBV6-1 to TRBJ2-5, with TRBD2 matching 10 bases. J gave up 0 bases and V 6 bases, and 4 bases lay outside the gene matches. The germline CDR1 and CDR2 sequences are MNHNS and SASEGT. This CDR3 region has 15 residues. CDR3 loop: CASRPGLAYQETQYF. The CDR3 nucleotides are TGTGCCAGCAGACCGGGACTAGCGTACCAAGAGACCCAGTACTTC.

This clonotype showed up just a few times. This chain uses TRBV20-1 with TRBJ1-2, with 7 bases fitting TRBD1. Germline V lookup: CDR1 DFQATT, CDR2 SNEGSKA (reference sequence). Trimming removed 6 bases from V and 4 bases from J; junction bases left unmatched: 11. The CDR3 is made up of 14 amino acids. CDR3 nucleotide sequence: TGCAGTGCGTTCGGACAGGATCGGACCTATGGCTACACCTTC. Protein: CSAFGQDRTYGYTF.

The chain employs TRBV7-2 and TRBJ2-1; D unclear. CDR1 and CDR2 (germline): SGHTA, FQGNSA. With 3 bases removed from V and 8 bases from J, the gap between germline ends came to 11 bases. The CDR3 runs to 13 residues. The CDR3 spells CASSFGPFDEQFF. CDR3 nucleotides: TGTGCCAGCAGCTTCGGTCCTTTCGATGAGCAGTTCTTC.

This clonotype has a handful of counts. The genes are TRBV20-1 and TRBJ2-7; the match to TRBD2 covers 7 bases. The ends lost 5 bases at V and 0 bases at J; junction bases unmatched: 10. This CDR3 region has 15 residues. Looked up from germline, CDR1 is DFQATT and CDR2 is SNEGSKA (reference sequence). The CDR3 loop is CSAPISGSSSYEQYF. For the CDR3, the DNA is TGCAGTGCTCCGATTAGCGGGTCCAGCTCCTACGAGCAGTACTTC.

This clonotype was found once. This sequence joins TRBV6-2 or TRBV6-3 and TRBJ1-3; D not resolved. The germline gives CDR1 MNHEY, CDR2 SVGEGT. This CDR3 is 14 amino acids long. Trimming pared 2 bases from V and 2 bases from J, leaving 7 bases between. The CDR3 nucleotides read TGTGCCAGCAGTTACGCGCGTCCTGGAAACACCATATATTTT. This encodes CASSYARPGNTIYF.

This clonotype was seen a single time. The rearrangement joins TRBV7-3 to TRBJ1-1, with 7 bases aligning to TRBD1. This CDR3 has 15 amino acids. Trimming took 5 bases from V and 5 from J; bases not matched to a gene: 11. Germline lookup yields CDR1 SGHTA and CDR2 FQGTGA. CDR3 region: CASSLYAGGGTEAFF. CDR3 sequence (DNA): TGTGCCAGCAGCCTATACGCAGGGGGAGGGACTGAAGCTTTCTTT.

The rearrangement uses TRBV7-9 and TRBJ2-7; D is unclear. This CDR3 region has 13 residues. V lost 4 bases to trimming and J lost 4 bases, with 11 bases between them. From germline, CDR1 is SEHNR and CDR2 FQNEAQ (reference sequence). CDR3 residues: CASSSRTHYEQYF. The CDR3 DNA follows: TGTGCCAGCAGCTCCCGGACGCATTACGAGCAGTACTTC.

In this sample, this clonotype turned up many times. This chain links TRBV27 with TRBJ2-1; a weak D match, TRBD1 (7 bases). Germline CDR1 and CDR2: MNHEY and SMNVEV (reference sequence). Trimming took off 6 bases at V and 2 bases at J, with 11 bases between the two ends. The CDR3 is made up of 14 amino acids. Here the CDR3 reads CASSRGTAYNEQFF. Written as DNA, the CDR3 is TGTGCCAGCAGCCGCGGGACAGCCTACAATGAGCAGTTCTTC.

This clonotype turned up a few times. The rearrangement links TRBV5-5 to TRBJ1-1, with TRBD1 as a possible D gene (5 bases). Trimming left V 1 base short and J 4 bases short, with 11 bases between. Germline CDR1 reads SGHKS; CDR2 reads YYEKEE (reference sequence). The CDR3 spans 14 residues. The CDR3 bases are TGTGCCAGCAGCTTGAGGGCCCAGGGCACTGAAGCTTTCTTT. Translated: CASSLRAQGTEAFF. The whole variable domain, filled in from reference TRBV5-5 and TRBJ1-1, reads DAGVTQSPTHLIKTRGQQVTLRCSPISGHKSVSWYQQVLGQGPQFIFQYYEKEERGRGNFPDRFSARQFPNYSSELNVNALLLGDSALYLCASSLRAQGTEAFFGQGTRLTVV.